The present TCR beta chain was sequenced within a study of T-cell reconstitution after alpha-beta-depleted transplantation in children. V gave up 5 bases and J gave up 3 bases; unmatched junction bases: 13. This CDR3 region has 19 residues. The germline gives CDR1 MNHNS, CDR2 SASEGT. Preparation of the TCRbeta library involved a method that used unique molecular identifiers. TCRdb itself ran the PCR reads through MiXCR, one entry per CDR3 protein. Here the sample spans around 200,000 distinct CDR3 sequences, 6.5% to 7.5% being singletons. The V gene is TRBV6-1, the J gene TRBJ2-2, with 12 positions matching TRBD2. The source of this sequence is a human donor who donated a stem cell graft to a child with Wiskott-Aldrich syndrome. The specimen comprised PBMCs from the stem cell graft donor, sampled from the stem cell graft. CDR3 coding DNA: TGTGCCAGCAGTCCAACCCCCCTGGGACTAGCGGGCGACACCGGGGAGCTGTTTTTT. Its translation is CASSPTPLGLAGDTGELFF.